These 27 T cell receptor beta chains came from one sample sequenced in a study of human T cells and chemical hapten exposure. Via MiXCR, TCRdb re-called the RACE reads, giving one row per CDR3 protein. This sample has under 90,000 distinct CDR3 sequences, with 9.6% found just once. Time point in this sample: pre-sensitization, week 0. The treatment was: therapeutic diphenylcyclopropenone sensitization with weekly scalp DPC. Sequenced here: whole blood, sampled in connection with sensitization to the hapten diphenylcyclopropenone (DPC). The receptor source for this set is a woman aged 40 to 49 with alopecia areata. Some clones in this sample may be carry-over from other donors' samples.

At least ten counts were recorded for this clonotype. J is TRBJ1-6 and V is TRBV12-3 or TRBV12-4; D not resolved. This CDR3 region has 15 residues. Trimming pared 5 bases from V and 7 bases from J, leaving 15 bases between. The CDR3 DNA is TGTGCCAGCAGTCAGAATCCAGGTAGCAATTCACCCCTCCACTTT. Encoded protein: CASSQNPGSNSPLHF.

The chain employs TRBV24-1 and TRBJ1-2; D not resolved. The CDR3 runs 13 residues. The V end lost 2 bases, the J end lost 4 bases, and 7 bases lay between the germline ends. Germline lookup yields CDR1 KGHDR and CDR2 SFDVKD. The CDR3 sequence: CATSDSSFYGYTF. The CDR3 DNA sequence: TGTGCCACCAGTGATTCATCTTTCTATGGCTACACCTTC.

This clonotype was detected ten times or more. The chain has TRBV28 and TRBJ1-5; D is ambiguous. The CDR3 contains 14 residues. The ends were cut back, 6 bases at V and 0 bases at J, with 9 bases in the middle. From germline, CDR1 is MDHEN and CDR2 SYDVKM. CDR3 region: CASRRSSSNQPQHF. The CDR3 bases are TGTGCCAGCAGGAGATCCAGTAGCAATCAGCCCCAGCATTTT.

This clonotype showed up just once. CDR3 nucleotides: TGTGCCAGCAGAAACGGGGGAGGGCGAGAGCAGCCCCAGCATTTT. It yields the protein CASRNGGGREQPQHF. V and J are TRBV27 and TRBJ1-5, with D tentatively TRBD1 (5 bases). Germline V CDR1 and CDR2: MNHEY, SMNVEV (reference sequence). This CDR3 has 15 residues. V gave up 6 bases and J gave up 7 bases, with 19 bases separating them.

The sample holds many counts of this clonotype. The chain links TRBV11-2 to TRBJ2-1, with 11 bases fitting TRBD2. CDR3 length: 16 residues. V lost 0 bases to trimming and J lost 6 bases; unmatched junction nucleotides: 4. Germline CDR1 and CDR2: SGHAT and FQNNGV. The CDR3 DNA follows: TGTGCCAGCAGCTTAGAGTACGGACTAGCGGGCAATGAGCAGTTCTTC. This codes for CASSLEYGLAGNEQFF. Based on the CDR3 plus reference TRBV11-2 and TRBJ2-1, the full variable domain is EAGVAQSPRYKIIEKRQSVAFWCNPISGHATLYWYQQILGQGPKLLIQFQNNGVVDDSQLPKDRFSAERLKGVDSTLKIQPAKLEDSAVYLCASSLEYGLAGNEQFFGPGTRLTVL.

This clonotype has a handful of counts. J is TRBJ2-1 and V is TRBV15; maybe TRBD2 (6 bases). The CDR3 runs 17 residues. V lost 3 bases and J lost 1, with 16 bases in between. Germline assignment: CDR1 LNHNV and CDR2 YYDKDF (reference sequence). CDR3 in amino acids: CATSSPWSGRSYNEQFF. CDR3 sequence (DNA): TGTGCCACCAGCAGCCCGTGGAGCGGGCGGTCCTACAATGAGCAGTTCTTC. The variable domain in full, completed from reference TRBV15 and TRBJ2-1, reads DAMVIQNPRYQVTQFGKPVTLSCSQTLNHNVMYWYQQKSSQAPKLLFHYYDKDFNNEADTPDNFQSRRPNTSFCFLDIRSPGLGDTAMYLCATSSPWSGRSYNEQFFGPGTRLTVL.

This clonotype was recorded a few times. The J gene is TRBJ2-1, the V gene TRBV9; D tentatively fits TRBD1 or TRBD2 (5 bases each). V was cut by 2 bases and J by 7 bases, with 22 bases left in between. CDR1 and CDR2 (germline): SGDLS, YYNGEE. The CDR3 runs to 17 residues. CDR3 region: CASSVLRSGGGLNEQFF. The CDR3 DNA follows: TGTGCCAGCAGCGTCCTTCGTTCAGGTGGGGGATTGAATGAGCAGTTCTTC.

This clonotype appeared many times. The chain joins TRBV4-1 to TRBJ2-1; 8 bases map to TRBD1. The CDR3 is 16 residues long. V shed 2 bases, J shed 1 base, and the junction held 4 bases outside the gene matches. The germline V gene has CDR1 MGHRA and CDR2 YSYEKL. CDR3 DNA: TGCGCCAGCAGCCAACAGGGGGCATTTTCCTACAATGAGCAGTTCTTC. Translating it yields CASSQQGAFSYNEQFF.

This clonotype was recorded many times. The chain joins TRBV12-3 or TRBV12-4 to TRBJ2-2, with D possibly matching TRBD1 (6 bases). V was trimmed by 1 base and J by 0 bases, leaving 9 bases between them. This CDR3 has 16 amino acids. The CDR3 nucleotides are TGTGCCAGCAGTTTAGAGACAGGATCGAACACCGGGGAGCTGTTTTTT. It specifies CASSLETGSNTGELFF.

The chain couples TRBV5-1 to TRBJ1-2; possibly TRBD1 for D (6 bases). Germline-derived CDR1 and CDR2 are SGHRS and YFSETQ. The V and J ends lost 0 bases and 2 bases respectively, with 11 bases between them. The CDR3 runs to 15 residues. The CDR3 loop is CASSLDPQGNYGYTF. CDR3 coding DNA: TGCGCCAGCAGCTTGGACCCCCAGGGGAACTATGGCTACACCTTC.

The rearrangement joins TRBV6-4 to TRBJ1-5; D gene unclear. V was clipped by 11 bases and J by 16 bases, with 27 bases between them. Germline values: CDR1 MRHNA, CDR2 SNTAGT. This CDR3 comprises 13 residues. CDR3 DNA sequence: TGTGCCGGCCCAAGTGAGGAGGGCCGCCCCGAACATTTT. It is translated as CAGPSEEGRPEHF.

The chain carries TRBV28 and TRBJ1-4, with D perhaps TRBD1 (5 bases). Germline CDR1 and CDR2: MDHEN and SYDVKM. Trimming took off 2 bases at V and 8 bases at J, with 15 bases between the two ends. The CDR3 has 15 residues. The CDR3 coding sequence is TGTGCCAGCAGTTTACGGGGCCCCGAGGAAGAAAAACTGTTTTTT. Translated: CASSLRGPEEEKLFF.

The sample holds many counts of this clonotype. The chain employs TRBV7-2 and TRBJ1-2; 7 nucleotides match TRBD1. Germline V lookup: CDR1 SGHTA, CDR2 FQGNSA. The CDR3 consists of 13 residues. V was clipped by 4 bases and J by 7 bases; unmatched bases: 6. CDR3 nucleotides: TGTGCCAGCAGCTACGGGACAGCTGGTGGCTACACCTTC. Translated: CASSYGTAGGYTF.

A note on this clonotype: A much larger clone differs from this one at a single base, so this may be a read error. The chain carries TRBV4-1 and TRBJ1-2; weak D call: TRBD1 (5 bases). From germline, CDR1 is MGHRA and CDR2 YSYEKL. Trimming took off 2 bases at V and 4 bases at J, with 14 bases between the two ends. The CDR3 consists of 15 residues. The CDR3 sequence is CASSQPRQPTYGYTF. In DNA, the CDR3 is TGCGCCAGCAGCCAACCCAGACAGCCAACCTATGGCTACACCTTC.

This clonotype has a handful of counts. The chain combines TRBV7-2 with TRBJ2-6, with D possibly being TRBD2 (6 bases). Germline V gene data show CDR1 as SGHTA and CDR2 as FQGNSA. Trimming removed 5 bases at V and 16 bases at J, with 18 bases between. The CDR3 sequence is 13 residues long. The CDR3 nucleotides are TGTGCCAGCAGCCCTCAGGAGGGATCTCTACTGACTTTC. Its translation: CASSPQEGSLLTF.

The sample holds many counts of this clonotype. The CDR3 DNA is TGCGGCACCACAGGAGGAACTAATGAAAAACTGTTTTTT. Amino acid sequence: CGTTGGTNEKLFF. The gene calls are TRBV20-1 and TRBJ1-4, with D tentatively TRBD1 (5 bases). The CDR3 loop spans 13 amino acids. The germline CDR1 and CDR2 sequences are DFQATT and SNEGSKA (reference sequence).

This clonotype was counted at least ten times. V is TRBV3-1 and J is TRBJ2-1, with TRBD2 matching 11 bases. J gave up 7 bases and V 2 bases, and 4 bases lay outside the gene matches. This CDR3 is built from 15 residues. Germline V gene sequence: CDR1 LGHDT, CDR2 YNNKEL (reference sequence). The CDR3: CASSQLSGGANEQFF. The CDR3 DNA follows: TGTGCCAGCAGCCAACTTAGCGGGGGGGCGAATGAGCAGTTCTTC.

Many counts were recorded for this clonotype. The chain joins TRBV3-1 to TRBJ2-7; D is possibly TRBD2 (7 bases). This CDR3 has 15 residues. The germline V and J ends were trimmed by 1 base and 6 bases, with 16 bases remaining between them. The germline gives CDR1 LGHDT, CDR2 YNNKEL (reference sequence). CDR3 loop: CASSQGRRGGSEQYF. For the CDR3, the DNA is TGTGCCAGCAGCCAAGGAAGGAGGGGGGGCAGCGAGCAGTACTTC.

This clonotype appeared many times. The genes are TRBV4-2 and TRBJ1-4, with 7 bases lining up with TRBD1. Per the germline V gene, CDR1 is LGHNA and CDR2 is YNFKEQ. V lost 4 bases and J lost 1; bases outside the gene matches: 6. The CDR3 is 16 amino acids. The CDR3 protein is CASSRDRARTNEKLFF. In DNA form, the CDR3 reads TGTGCCAGCAGCCGCGACAGGGCGAGAACTAATGAAAAACTGTTTTTT.

This clonotype was observed many times. The junction and the germline gene differ at one end; a read error may be behind it. V and J are TRBV7-6 and TRBJ2-1; 9 bases line up with TRBD2. The CDR3 runs to 13 residues. Germline CDR1 SGHVS, CDR2 FNYEAQ. Here the CDR3 DNA reads TGTGCCAGCAGCTTAGCTGGTAGCGGGGGCCCGACCTTC. It is translated as CASSLAGSGGPTF.

About this clonotype itself: A much larger clone sits a single nucleotide away, making a read error possible. V and J are TRBV20-1 and TRBJ1-3, with 7 bases aligning to TRBD1. The CDR3 extends over 12 amino acids. Germline-derived CDR1 and CDR2 are DFQATT and SNEGSKA (reference sequence). This CDR3 is CGALGQGNTIYF. Here the CDR3 DNA reads TGCGGTGCCCTGGGACAGGGAAACACCATATATTTT.

This clonotype was counted between two and nine times. V is TRBV14 and J is TRBJ1-2; D gene ambiguous. The CDR3 loop spans 16 amino acids. V was clipped by 3 bases and J by 1 base, with 15 bases between them. Per the germline V gene, CDR1 is SGHDN and CDR2 is FVKESK. The CDR3 here is CASSQTWGSGNYGYTF. The CDR3 DNA follows: TGTGCCAGCAGCCAGACGTGGGGATCCGGTAACTATGGCTACACCTTC.

This clonotype was found many times. The chain carries TRBV20-1 and TRBJ1-1; D is uncertain. The CDR3 runs 15 residues. CDR1 is DFQATT and CDR2 is SNEGSKA in the germline V gene (reference sequence). Trimming stripped 5 bases from V and 3 bases from J, with 19 bases between. In DNA, the CDR3 is TGCAGTGCTCCCAGGCCCGGGAACCGGGACACTGAAGCTTTCTTT. Amino acid sequence: CSAPRPGNRDTEAFF.

Comment on this clonotype: A much larger clone is a single base away; this may be a read error. This CDR3 is missing its conserved last phenylalanine or tryptophan, likely due to a read error. The V call is TRBV7-2, the J call TRBJ2-7, with 11 positions matching TRBD2. CDR3 length equals 19 residues. Germline CDR1 reads SGHTA; CDR2 reads FQGNSA. V shed 5 bases and J 3 bases; nucleotides not matched to a gene: 18. The chain's CDR3 is CASSRRSSGGIETRYEQYY. Written as DNA, the CDR3 is TGTGCCAGCAGCAGACGATCTAGCGGGGGGATCGAAACCCGCTACGAGCAGTACTAC.

Ten or more counts support this clonotype. The V and J genes are TRBV19 and TRBJ2-5; D gene uncertain. Trimming shortened V by 2 bases and J by 0 bases, and 10 bases separated the two germline ends. CDR3 length: 15 amino acids. CDR1 LNHDA and CDR2 SQIVND come from the germline V gene (reference sequence). CDR3 sequence reads: CASSIQGLYQETQYF. The CDR3 DNA reads as TGTGCCAGTAGTATACAAGGGTTGTACCAAGAGACCCAGTACTTC.

There are many counts of this clonotype. The chain links TRBV4-3 to TRBJ2-2; D possibly matches TRBD1 or TRBD2 (6 bases each). The germline gives CDR1 LGHNA, CDR2 YSLEER. Trimming removed 1 base at V and 0 bases at J, with 15 bases between. The CDR3 covers 18 residues. This CDR3 is CASSQASRGEANTGELFF. CDR3 sequence (DNA): TGCGCCAGCAGCCAAGCCTCTAGGGGGGAAGCGAACACCGGGGAGCTGTTTTTT.

This clonotype was recorded at least ten times. This rearrangement joins TRBV7-2 to TRBJ2-7; D is undetermined. CDR3 length: 13 amino acids. The V gene's germline CDR1 is SGHTA and CDR2 FQGNSA. V lost 5 bases and J lost 3, with 11 bases in between. The CDR3 DNA reads as TGTGCCAGCAGCACCGGGTCGTACTACGAGCAGTACTTC. Protein product: CASSTGSYYEQYF. The whole variable domain, remainder taken from reference TRBV7-2 and TRBJ2-7, is GAGVSQSPSNKVTEKGKDVELRCDPISGHTALYWYRQSLGQGLEFLIYFQGNSAPDKSGLPSDRFSAERTGGSVSTLTIQRTQQEDSAVYLCASSTGSYYEQYFGPGTRLTVT.